This paragraph covers one TCR beta chain sequence. No antigen is known for it. The data belong to a study of shared clonotypes between healthy human individuals. Several immunoSEQ 96-well plates shared each subset's DNA, each plate a replicate. Only in-frame clones appear in the TCRdb table, and some are missing; sequencing was by immunoSEQ multiplex PCR. The sample carries hundreds of thousands of clones, around 67% recorded once. The CDR3 has 13 amino acids. Germline V lookup: CDR1 MNHNY, CDR2 SVGAGI (reference sequence). J lost 3 bases, V lost 6 bases, and 2 bases had no gene match. The study's findings and limits: Genetic and exposure-history diversity was limited by the small donor number. Unshared clonotypes carried lower generation probabilities than those common to all four donors.

This chain uses TRBV6-6 with TRBJ2-3, with 8 bases lining up with TRBD1. Sequencing was carried out using memory CD4+ T cells sorted from blood. As to subset: CD45RA-negative fraction. The TCR comes from a woman in her twenties or thirties in good health. The CDR3 sequence: CASSHRGTDTQYF. The DNA for the CDR3 is TGTGCCAGCAGCCACAGGGGGACAGATACGCAGTATTTT.